This T cell receptor beta chain was recovered during a study of blood T cell repertoires in COVID-19. Study at large: COVID-19 samples, acute and convalescent, were from the United States, Italy and Spain. PBMCs, B-cell-depleted T cells, or T cells were the source of the cDNA or gDNA that made up the material.

Profiling relied on immunoSEQ multiplex PCR, and the TCRdb table lists in-frame clones only, not all of them. This sample carries 200,000 to 250,000 clones, 70% to 90% of them seen once, and the ten largest clones take about 2.4%. The germline CDR1 and CDR2 sequences are MNHEY and SVGEGT. Trimming at V came to 1 base and at J to 0 bases, leaving 16 bases not matched to a gene. This CDR3 spans 20 amino acids. The chain carries TRBV6-2 or TRBV6-3 and TRBJ1-1; 8 nucleotides align to TRBD1. This sequence originates from a woman aged 70 to 79 with COVID-19, enrolled during active disease. The specimen was peripheral blood. The CDR3 sequence is CASSYFMGARGQVVNTEAFF. CDR3 sequence (DNA): TGTGCCAGCAGTTACTTTATGGGGGCCAGGGGGCAAGTGGTGAACACTGAAGCTTTCTTT.